This TCR beta chain was documented in a study of type 1 regulatory T cells. Worth noting for this clonotype: The antigen is undetermined.

TCRdb reprocessed the reads with MiXCR, giving one entry per CDR3 protein. Of fewer than 70,000 distinct CDR3 sequences detected, around 63% appear once; the ten largest clones hold around 7.6%. Sequenced: cultured T cells, either the whole culture or a sorted T cell fraction (not recorded which). Described subset: Tr1-enriched cell product generated in vitro against host alloantigens. This sequence originates from a human donor in good health.

The CDR3 nucleotides read TGTGCCAGCAGCGGGACGGTCCCTCCCGGGGAGCTGTTTTTT. It yields the protein CASSGTVPPGELFF. The chain links TRBV6-5 to TRBJ2-2; possibly TRBD1 or TRBD2 for D (5 bases each). The CDR3 runs to 14 residues. From germline, CDR1 is MNHEY and CDR2 SVGAGI. V was cut by 6 bases and J by 6 bases, with 14 bases left in between.